Below, 25 T cell receptor beta chains from the same sample are listed, as sequenced in a study of T cell changes during pregnancy in multiple sclerosis. Assay used: immunoSEQ multiplex PCR; TCRdb lists only in-frame clones, some missing. The sample consists of 100,000 or so clones, around 93% of them appearing once. The starting material was peripheral blood, obtained in the first trimester of pregnancy. These receptors all come from a female donor with multiple sclerosis, enrolled in a pregnancy study.

This chain joins TRBV5-1 and TRBJ2-1; 9 bases match TRBD1. V shed 4 bases, J shed 8 bases, and the junction held 7 bases outside the gene matches. This CDR3 region has 14 residues. Looked up from germline, CDR1 is SGHRS and CDR2 is YFSETQ. CDR3 sequence: CASSPGTGFDEQFF. The CDR3 nucleotides read TGCGCCAGCAGCCCCGGGACAGGGTTCGATGAGCAGTTCTTC.

This rearrangement joins TRBV2 to TRBJ1-4; possibly TRBD1 for D (5 bases). CDR1 is SNHLY and CDR2 is FYNNEI in the germline V gene. Deletions cut 3 bases from V and 9 bases from J, with 11 bases between. The CDR3 is made up of 13 amino acids. The DNA of the CDR3 is TGTGCCAGCAGTGAGGAGGGGCGGAAAAAACTGTTTTTT. Amino acids: CASSEEGRKKLFF.

As regards this clone: A read error likely explains this, since a far larger clone differs by one base. This same CDR3 is encoded by further DNA sequences in the sample. The chain carries TRBV13 and TRBJ2-2; D perhaps matches TRBD1 (5 bases). CDR3 length: 13 residues. The germline CDR1 and CDR2 sequences are PRHDT and FYEKMQ (reference sequence). The V end lost 3 bases, the J end lost 8 bases, and 10 bases lay between the germline ends. The CDR3 here is CASSFAGQGELFF. CDR3 nucleotide sequence: TGTGCCAGCAGCTTTGCAGGGCAAGGGGAGCTGTTTTTT.

The V and J genes are TRBV11-2 and TRBJ1-4; 7 bases align to TRBD1. Germline trimming cut 5 bases from V and 0 bases from J; bases unmatched to any gene: 15. Germline V gene data show CDR1 as SGHAT and CDR2 as FQNNGV. The CDR3 is 19 amino acids. CDR3 amino acids: CASSNPRQGSVATNEKLFF. As DNA, the CDR3 is TGTGCCAGCAGCAATCCCCGACAGGGAAGTGTCGCAACTAATGAAAAACTGTTTTTT.

This clone occurred a few times. The chain carries TRBV6-1 and TRBJ2-1, with TRBD2 identical over 10 bases. The trim removed 2 bases at V and 3 bases at J, leaving 4 bases unmatched. Germline V gives CDR1 MNHNS, CDR2 SASEGT. The CDR3 runs to 16 residues. CDR3 coding DNA: TGTGCCAGCAGTGAAAGTAGCGGGGGGATCTACAATGAGCAGTTCTTC. As protein: CASSESSGGIYNEQFF.

This rearrangement joins TRBV30 to TRBJ2-3, with a possible D match to TRBD2 (5 bases). The V end was cut by 0 bases, the J end by 1 base, with 8 bases between. The CDR3 length is 14 residues. Germline V gene lookup returns CDR1 GTSNPN and CDR2 SVGIG (reference sequence). CDR3 sequence reads: CAWSVGSRTDTQYF. CDR3 nucleotide sequence: TGTGCCTGGAGTGTAGGGAGCCGCACAGATACGCAGTATTTT.

V gene TRBV19 combines with J gene TRBJ1-1, with no clear D. CDR1 is LNHDA and CDR2 is SQIVND in the germline V gene (reference sequence). The V gene lost 7 bases and the J gene lost 1 base, with 10 bases spanning the gap. This CDR3 has 13 amino acids. The CDR3 nucleotides are TGTGCCAGTAAACTCAGAGGGAACACTGAAGCTTTCTTT. Residues: CASKLRGNTEAFF.

V usage is TRBV11-2 and J usage is TRBJ2-7, with TRBD2 identical over 7 bases. Unmatched junction bases numbered 8, after V lost 4 bases and J lost 5 bases. Germline loops: CDR1 SGHAT, CDR2 FQNNGV. This CDR3 has 14 amino acids. The CDR3 region is CASSWTSLPNEQYF. CDR3 DNA: TGTGCCAGCAGCTGGACTAGTTTGCCGAACGAGCAGTACTTC. The full variable domain, in which reference TRBV11-2 and TRBJ2-7 provide the parts outside the CDR3, is EAGVAQSPRYKIIEKRQSVAFWCNPISGHATLYWYQQILGQGPKLLIQFQNNGVVDDSQLPKDRFSAERLKGVDSTLKIQPAKLEDSAVYLCASSWTSLPNEQYFGPGTRLTVT.

The chain recombines TRBV7-8 with TRBJ2-1, with D perhaps TRBD2 (5 bases). There are 13 residues in the CDR3. V lost 1 base to trimming and J lost 7 bases, with 8 bases between them. Per the germline V gene, CDR1 is SGHVS and CDR2 is FQNEAQ. CDR3 in amino acids: CASSLGRLNEQFF. The DNA of the CDR3 is TGTGCCAGCAGCTTAGGCCGACTAAATGAGCAGTTCTTC.

This clone appeared a single time. The chain employs TRBV2 and TRBJ1-2; weak D call: TRBD1 (6 bases). Germline V lookup: CDR1 SNHLY, CDR2 FYNNEI. The CDR3 loop spans 11 amino acids. The CDR3 spells CALTGSEGYTF. The CDR3 coding sequence is TGTGCTTTAACAGGGTCGGAAGGCTACACCTTC.

J is TRBJ2-7 and V is TRBV6-1, with D possibly matching TRBD2 (6 bases). CDR3 length: 13 amino acids. Trimming took 8 bases from V and 6 from J, leaving 17 bases between them. Per the germline V gene, CDR1 is MNHNS and CDR2 is SASEGT. In nucleotides, the CDR3 is TGTGCCAGCTTGAGGGAGGTCGGGCGCGAGCAGTACTTC. Its translation: CASLREVGREQYF.

This clone turned up a few times. The CDR3 here is CASSWDRALGYTF. The CDR3 DNA reads as TGTGCCAGCAGTTGGGACAGGGCTTTAGGCTACACCTTC. This rearrangement joins TRBV27 to TRBJ1-2, with TRBD1 identical over 9 bases. Germline V gene data show CDR1 as MNHEY and CDR2 as SMNVEV (reference sequence). The CDR3 covers 13 residues. The V segment lost 4 bases and the J segment 8 bases; nucleotides outside the gene matches: 5.

The sample holds one count of this clone. V and J are TRBV7-9 and TRBJ2-7; 10 nucleotides align to TRBD2. This CDR3 is built from 15 residues. Trimming removed 1 base from V and 7 bases from J; junction bases left unmatched: 7. The germline gives CDR1 SEHNR, CDR2 FQNEAQ (reference sequence). In DNA form, the CDR3 reads TGTGCCAGCAGCTTAGTCAGCGGGGGGGCCTTTGAGCAGTACTTC. Translated, it gives CASSLVSGGAFEQYF. The whole variable domain, filled in from reference TRBV7-9 and TRBJ2-7, reads DTGVSQNPRHKITKRGQNVTFRCDPISEHNRLYWYRQTLGQGPEFLTYFQNEAQLEKSRLLSDRFSAERPKGSFSTLEIQRTEQGDSAMYLCASSLVSGGAFEQYFGPGTRLTVT.

The V call is TRBV19, the J call TRBJ1-1; D gene unclear. The CDR3 covers 13 residues. The V gene lost 9 bases and the J gene lost 10 bases, with 21 bases spanning the gap. The germline gives CDR1 LNHDA, CDR2 SQIVND (reference sequence). DNA of the CDR3: TGTGCCAGCAATTTCAGGACGGGAGATCGAGCTTTCTTT. Protein sequence: CASNFRTGDRAFF.

The chain uses TRBV11-3 and TRBJ2-1; 9 bases fit TRBD2. Trimming removed 1 base from V and 5 bases from J; junction bases left unmatched: 6. The CDR3 has 16 amino acids. Germline values: CDR1 SGHNT, CDR2 YENEEA. As DNA, the CDR3 is TGTGCCAGCAGCTTAGTCGTTGGGACTAGCAACAATGAGCAGTTCTTC. Translating gives CASSLVVGTSNNEQFF.

This sequence joins TRBV20-1 and TRBJ1-1; the D is unclear. Trimming removed 3 bases at V and 8 bases at J, with 10 bases between. Germline CDR1 DFQATT, CDR2 SNEGSKA (reference sequence). This CDR3 has 11 amino acids. CDR3 in amino acids: CSASEGTEAFF. Written as DNA, the CDR3 is TGCAGTGCTAGTGAGGGAACCGAAGCTTTCTTT.

This clone was observed a few times. V gene TRBV12-5 combines with J gene TRBJ2-7, with 7 bases identical to TRBD2. Germline V gives CDR1 LGHNT, CDR2 FRNRAP. V lost 8 bases to trimming and J lost 1 base; unmatched junction nucleotides: 5. The CDR3 totals 13 residues. The CDR3 region is CASSDGGSYEQYF. CDR3 nucleotides: TGTGCTAGTTCGGACGGGGGGTCCTACGAGCAGTACTTC.

The rearrangement links TRBV4-1 to TRBJ1-1; D might be TRBD1 (5 bases). There are 15 residues in the CDR3. Per germline, CDR1 MGHRA and CDR2 YSYEKL. Trimming removed 4 bases from V and 4 bases from J, with 16 bases in between. The CDR3 DNA reads as TGCGCCAGCAGCCCCGGTCCGGGGGGTGGCACTGAAGCTTTCTTT. Protein: CASSPGPGGGTEAFF.

This rearrangement joins TRBV19 to TRBJ1-5; D remains unclear. The CDR3 is 12 amino acids. Trimming cost V 5 bases and J 0 bases, with 2 bases left between them. The V gene's germline CDR1 is LNHDA and CDR2 SQIVND (reference sequence). The CDR3 sequence is CASSYSNQPQHF. The CDR3 region has the DNA TGTGCCAGTAGTTATAGCAATCAGCCCCAGCATTTT. The full variable domain, with the rest looked up from reference TRBV19 and TRBJ1-5, is DGGITQSPKYLFRKEGQNVTLSCEQNLNHDAMYWYRQDPGQGLRLIYYSQIVNDFQKGDIAEGYSVSREKKESFPLTVTSAQKNPTAFYLCASSYSNQPQHFGDGTRLSIL.

The chain combines TRBV27 with TRBJ2-7, with 8 bases fitting TRBD1. Looked up from germline, CDR1 is MNHEY and CDR2 is SMNVEV (reference sequence). Germline trimming cut 4 bases from V and 3 bases from J; bases unmatched to any gene: 11. This CDR3 has 16 residues. CDR3 amino acids: CASSSIVGQGHYEQYF. In DNA, the CDR3 is TGTGCCAGCAGTTCTATCGTAGGACAGGGTCACTACGAGCAGTACTTC.

The chain links TRBV6-5 to TRBJ1-5; D uncertain. CDR1 and CDR2 (germline): MNHEY, SVGAGI. The V gene lost 6 bases and the J gene lost 0 bases, with 9 bases spanning the gap. The CDR3 contains 14 residues. The CDR3, as DNA: TGTGCCAGCAGAGAGAGATATAGCAATCAGCCCCAGCATTTT. Amino acids: CASRERYSNQPQHF.

Notes on this clone: The junction departs from the called germline gene at one end, perhaps through a read error. The rearrangement links TRBV6-1 to TRBJ2-1, with a weak D call TRBD2 (6 bases). The CDR3 extends over 9 amino acids. The germline gives CDR1 MNHNS, CDR2 SASEGT. The CDR3 bases are TGTGCCAGCAGCGATCGGGAGATCTTC. Protein product: CASSDREIF.

The rearrangement links TRBV5-1 to TRBJ2-6; D not resolved. V lost 0 bases and J lost 0, with 4 bases in between. The CDR3 runs to 15 residues. Germline loops: CDR1 SGHRS, CDR2 YFSETQ. CDR3 in amino acids: CASSLGASGANVLTF. DNA for the CDR3: TGCGCCAGCAGCTTGGGGGCCTCTGGGGCCAACGTCCTGACTTTC.

V gene TRBV5-1 combines with J gene TRBJ2-1, with D hard to call. The CDR3 is 16 amino acids. V dropped 4 bases and J dropped 0 bases, with 14 bases sitting between them. In germline, CDR1 is SGHRS, CDR2 YFSETQ. DNA of the CDR3: TGCGCCAGCAGCAACCCTCTGGCGGACTCCTACAATGAGCAGTTCTTC. Translated, it gives CASSNPLADSYNEQFF. The whole variable domain, filled in from reference TRBV5-1 and TRBJ2-1, reads KAGVTQTPRYLIKTRGQQVTLSCSPISGHRSVSWYQQTPGQGLQFLFEYFSETQRNKGNFPGRFSGRQFSNSRSEMNVSTLELGDSALYLCASSNPLADSYNEQFFGPGTRLTVL.

The chain uses TRBV6-1 and TRBJ2-1; TRBD2 aligns across 9 bases. This CDR3 spans 15 amino acids. V was pared by 5 bases and J by 4 bases, with 6 bases of the junction left unmatched. CDR1 is MNHNS and CDR2 is SASEGT in the germline V gene. The CDR3 is CASSPGLAKYNEQFF. Written as DNA, the CDR3 is TGTGCCAGCAGTCCTGGACTAGCGAAATACAATGAGCAGTTCTTC.